Listed here are 5 T cell receptor beta chains from one sample, sequenced in a study of long-term antiretroviral therapy in people with HIV. Survey level was the resolution at which the v3.0 immunoSEQ assay ran. Clones were sequenced by immunoSEQ multiplex PCR, and TCRdb holds only the in-frame ones, with some missing. The data contain approximately 26,000 clones, around 80% of them singletons. Material: unsorted PBMCs, obtained 1.2 years after starting antiretroviral therapy. The receptors were sampled from a woman in her 40s with HIV.

This clone was seen only a few times. The chain recombines TRBV14 with TRBJ1-2, with 10 nucleotides matching TRBD1. Germline CDR1 and CDR2: SGHDN and FVKESK. V lost 4 bases, J lost 3 bases, and 5 bases stayed unmatched. The CDR3 has 15 residues. CDR3 DNA sequence: TGTGCCAGCAGCCCCCGGACAGGGGGGTACTATGGCTACACCTTC. This encodes CASSPRTGGYYGYTF.

The V gene is TRBV20-1, the J gene TRBJ2-1; TRBD2 matches 8 bases. CDR1 and CDR2 from the germline V gene are DFQATT and SNEGSKA (reference sequence). With V trimmed by 3 bases and J by 10 bases, 2 bases remained unmatched. CDR3 length: 11 amino acids. Here the CDR3 DNA reads TGCAGTGCTAGTAGCGGGAACGAGCAGTTCTTC. This codes for CSASSGNEQFF.

The V call is TRBV29-1, the J call TRBJ2-1; no reliable D call. Germline V gives CDR1 SQVTM, CDR2 ANQGSEA. CDR3 length: 11 amino acids. V shed 3 bases and J shed 7 bases, with 7 bases lying between them. The CDR3 nucleotides are TGCAGCGTTGAGTCGTATAATGAGCAGTTCTTC. Translated, it gives CSVESYNEQFF.

The chain couples TRBV27 to TRBJ2-7, with no clear D. Germline V CDR1 and CDR2: MNHEY, SMNVEV (reference sequence). V lost 0 bases to trimming and J lost 0 bases, with 9 bases between them. The CDR3 extends over 15 amino acids. The CDR3 is CASSLSPPYSYEQYF. CDR3 sequence (DNA): TGTGCCAGCAGTTTATCCCCGCCGTACTCCTACGAGCAGTACTTC.

This clone has more than one count but fewer than ten. The chain employs TRBV9 and TRBJ2-1; 14 nucleotides match TRBD2. V dropped 3 bases and J dropped 10; count of bases not matched to a gene: 6. The germline CDR1 and CDR2 sequences are SGDLS and YYNGEE. CDR3 length: 15 amino acids. CDR3 region: CASSGLAGGPQEQFF. The CDR3 DNA reads TGTGCCAGCAGCGGACTAGCGGGAGGGCCACAGGAGCAGTTCTTC.